Included here is one T cell receptor (beta chain) sequence, with context. Its antigen is not identified. Time point in this sample: week 35, safety follow-up. With topical imiquimod, each dose of the vaccine consisted of 300 ug of mutant IDH1 20-mer peptide. In weeks 1, 3, 5, 7, 11, 15, 19 and 23, patients were immunized, eight times in all. The record originates from a study of a mutant IDH1 vaccine in newly diagnosed glioma. Study-wide context: Treated patients, averaging around 40 years, were about 62% male and about 40% female. General study points: Across multiple MHC alleles, 90% to 95% of patients had vaccine-induced responses.

Generated by immunoSEQ multiplex PCR, the TCRdb table keeps only in-frame clones and is missing some. The table has 55,000 to 65,000 clones, approximately 80% seen once. Trimming cost V 1 base and J 5 bases, with 7 bases left between them. The length of the CDR3 is 12 residues. CDR1 is SGHDT and CDR2 is YYEEEE in the germline V gene. This TCR came from a man in his thirties or forties with glioma. The sample in question was PBMCs, obtained from a glioma patient whose treatment included an IDH1 peptide vaccine. The chain is built from TRBV5-6 and TRBJ2-7, with a possible D match to TRBD2 (5 bases). The CDR3 here is CASSLTRDEQYF. The CDR3 region has the DNA TGTGCCAGCAGCTTGACGAGGGACGAGCAGTACTTC.